Sequencing of this TCR beta chain was carried out in a study of cytotoxic CD8 clonotypes in ibrutinib-treated CLL. Study-wide findings and caveats: Shared public clonotypes were rare, and on treatment they either got smaller or stayed the same.

The repertoire was sequenced with immunoSEQ multiplex PCR; TCRdb's copy has only in-frame clones and lacks some. The sample lists about 140,000 clones; roughly 77% were seen once. CDR1 and CDR2 (germline): SGHTA, FQGNSA. Trimming pared 5 bases from V and 4 bases from J, leaving 9 bases between. This CDR3 comprises 12 residues. About this clone: What it recognizes is unknown.

This clonotype was obtained from a human donor with chronic lymphocytic leukemia. Here the sequenced sample was PBMCs, taken after 12 months of ibrutinib treatment. The chain has TRBV7-2 and TRBJ2-7; D unresolved. CDR3: CASSPLEYEQYF. CDR3 sequence (DNA): TGTGCCAGCAGCCCCCTCGAGTACGAGCAGTACTTC. The full variable domain, in which reference TRBV7-2 and TRBJ2-7 provide the parts outside the CDR3, is GAGVSQSPSNKVTEKGKDVELRCDPISGHTALYWYRQSLGQGLEFLIYFQGNSAPDKSGLPSDRFSAERTGGSVSTLTIQRTQQEDSAVYLCASSPLEYEQYFGPGTRLTVT.